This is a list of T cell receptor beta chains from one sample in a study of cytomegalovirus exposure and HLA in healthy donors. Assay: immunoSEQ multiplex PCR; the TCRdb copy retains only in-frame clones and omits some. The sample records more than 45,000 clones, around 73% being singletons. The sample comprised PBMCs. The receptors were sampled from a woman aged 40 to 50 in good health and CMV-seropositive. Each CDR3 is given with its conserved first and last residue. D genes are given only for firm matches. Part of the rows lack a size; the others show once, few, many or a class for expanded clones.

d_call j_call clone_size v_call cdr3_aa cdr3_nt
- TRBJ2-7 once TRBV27 CASSSRGTAYEQYF TGTGCCAGCAGTTCCCGCGGGACAGCCTACGAGCAGTACTTC
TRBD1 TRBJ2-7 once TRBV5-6 CASSLGVQGTYEQYF TGTGCCAGCAGCTTGGGGGTACAGGGGACCTACGAGCAGTACTTC
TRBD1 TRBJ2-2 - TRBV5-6 CASSRQGGGELFF TGTGCCAGCAGTCGACAGGGTGGCGGGGAGCTGTTTTTT
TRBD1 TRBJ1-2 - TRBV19 CASTRQGIGYGYTF TGTGCCAGTACCAGACAGGGTATTGGCTATGGCTACACCTTC
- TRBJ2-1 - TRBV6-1 CASTLRGSYNEQFF TGTGCCAGCACGCTCCGGGGTTCCTACAATGAGCAGTTCTTC
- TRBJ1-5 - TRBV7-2 CASSLVGRGQPQHF TGTGCCAGCAGCTTAGTCGGGAGGGGCCAGCCCCAGCATTTT
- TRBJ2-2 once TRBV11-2 CASSFPLGGELFF TGTGCCAGCAGCTTCCCCCTCGGCGGGGAGCTGTTTTTT
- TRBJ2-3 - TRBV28 CASSPIIDTQYF TGTGCCAGCAGTCCTATTATCGATACGCAGTATTTT
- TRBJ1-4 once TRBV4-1 CASSQTPGDGLFF TGCGCCAGCAGCCAAACCCCGGGGGACGGACTGTTTTTT
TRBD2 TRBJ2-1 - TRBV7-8 CASSLRVAGATNEQFF TGTGCCAGCAGCTTAAGAGTAGCGGGGGCGACCAATGAGCAGTTCTTC
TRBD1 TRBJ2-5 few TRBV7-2 CASSLGQRSRTQYF TGTGCCAGCAGCCTGGGACAGAGGTCCAGGACCCAGTACTTC
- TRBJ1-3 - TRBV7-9 CASSLALVLSALMYF TGTGCCAGCAGCTTAGCACTGGTCCTATCTGCTCTCATGTATTTT
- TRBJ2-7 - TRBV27 CASSSRYEQYF TGTGCCAGCAGTTCCCGCTACGAGCAGTACTTC
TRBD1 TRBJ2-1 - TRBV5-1 CASGDRSLHNEQFF TGCGCCAGTGGGGACAGATCCCTTCACAATGAGCAGTTCTTC
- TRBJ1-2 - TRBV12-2 CASRWSNDGYTF TGTGCAAGTCGCTGGAGTAATGATGGCTACACCTTC
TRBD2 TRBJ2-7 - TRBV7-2 CASSSDRTSGGAKQYF TGTGCCAGCAGCTCCGATAGGACTAGCGGGGGGGCGAAGCAGTACTTC
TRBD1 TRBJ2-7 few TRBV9 CASSAGQGTIYEQYF TGTGCCAGCAGTGCGGGACAGGGAACAATCTACGAGCAGTACTTC
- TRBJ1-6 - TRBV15 CATRGVGGYNSPLHF TGTGCCACCAGGGGTGTAGGGGGATATAATTCACCCCTCCACTTT
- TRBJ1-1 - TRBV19 CASSQGMNTEAFF TGTGCCAGTAGCCAGGGGATGAACACTGAAGCTTTCTTT
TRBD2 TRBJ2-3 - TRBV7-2 CASTRGLFSTDTQYF TGTGCCAGCACCCGGGGACTATTTAGCACAGATACGCAGTATTTT
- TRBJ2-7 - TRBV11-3 CASSLGTGGGEQYF TGTGCCAGCAGCTTAGGCACAGGGGGGGGCGAGCAGTACTTC
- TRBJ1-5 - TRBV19 CASSIQAIGNQPQHF TGTGCCAGTAGTATACAGGCAATCGGCAATCAGCCCCAGCATTTT
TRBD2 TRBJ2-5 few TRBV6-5 CASSGTTEGETQYF TGTGCCAGCAGTGGGACTACAGAGGGGGAGACCCAGTACTTC
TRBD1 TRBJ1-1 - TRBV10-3 CATEGAGNTEAFF TGTGCCACCGAGGGGGCCGGAAACACTGAAGCTTTCTTT